This T cell receptor beta chain appears in the sequencing data of a study of shared clonotypes between healthy human individuals. As for the study in general: Donors had three CD4 naive, three CD4 memory, two CD8 naive and one CD8 memory plate apiece. Findings and caveats of the study: An effect of sequencing depth on clonotype sharing among donors was expected.

Naive CD8 isolation took CD45RO-negative cells positively selected for CCR7 and excluded terminally differentiated effector memory CD45RA+ cells. Of note for this clone: Antigen unknown.

The CDR3 is 16 amino acids. Germline V lookup: CDR1 SGHVS, CDR2 FNYEAQ. V trimming: 7 bases; J trimming: 0 bases; junction bases outside the gene matches: 6. Researchers ran the assay at a deep level. Sequenced by immunoSEQ multiplex PCR; TCRdb stores in-frame clones only, minus some. The profile shows about 2 million clones, about 95% of them singletons. This rearrangement joins TRBV7-6 to TRBJ2-7, with TRBD2 identical over 13 bases. The TCR comes from a young man in good health. Sequencing input: naive CD8+ T cells sorted from blood. The CDR3 DNA reads as TGTGCCAGCATCCCGGGACTAGCGGGAAGCTCCTACGAGCAGTACTTC. It yields the protein CASIPGLAGSSYEQYF.